Below, one T cell receptor beta chain is given with its context. The CDR3 is 16 amino acids. Germline V CDR1 and CDR2: WNHNN, SYGVQD (reference sequence). V lost 6 bases and J lost 8; bases outside the gene matches: 15. The sample comes from a study of cytomegalovirus exposure and HLA in healthy donors. The PCR ran on 60 Vbeta and 13 Jbeta primers. This table comes from immunoSEQ multiplex PCR, and its TCRdb copy is limited to in-frame clones, with some not included. The sample has fewer than 200,000 clones; more than 65% are singletons. This chain uses TRBV10-1 with TRBJ2-7; 11 bases align to TRBD1. The sample consisted of PBMCs. The receptor was isolated from a male donor in good health and CMV-seronegative. The CDR3 spells CASSPDIGTGGTQQYF. The CDR3 nucleotides read TGCGCCAGCAGCCCGGACATTGGGACAGGGGGAACCCAGCAGTACTTC.